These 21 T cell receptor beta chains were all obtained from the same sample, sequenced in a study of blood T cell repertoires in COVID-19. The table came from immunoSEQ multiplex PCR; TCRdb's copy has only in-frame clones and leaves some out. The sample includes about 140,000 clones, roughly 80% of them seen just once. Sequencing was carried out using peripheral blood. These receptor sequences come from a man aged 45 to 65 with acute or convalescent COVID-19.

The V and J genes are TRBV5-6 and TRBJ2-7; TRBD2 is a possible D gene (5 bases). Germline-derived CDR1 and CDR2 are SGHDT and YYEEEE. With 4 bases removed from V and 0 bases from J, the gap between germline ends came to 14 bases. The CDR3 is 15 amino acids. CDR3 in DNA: TGTGCCAGCAGCCCCGGACTCCTGAGCTCCTACGAGCAGTACTTC. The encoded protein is CASSPGLLSSYEQYF.

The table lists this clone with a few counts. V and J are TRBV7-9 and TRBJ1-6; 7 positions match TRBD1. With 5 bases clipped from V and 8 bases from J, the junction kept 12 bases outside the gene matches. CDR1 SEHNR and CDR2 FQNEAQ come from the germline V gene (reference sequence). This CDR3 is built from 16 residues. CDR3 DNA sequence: TGTGCCAGCAGCCCCCCCAGGGACAGACGCCATTCACCCCTCCACTTT. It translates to CASSPPRDRRHSPLHF. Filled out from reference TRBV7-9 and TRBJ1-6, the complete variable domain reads DTGVSQNPRHKITKRGQNVTFRCDPISEHNRLYWYRQTLGQGPEFLTYFQNEAQLEKSRLLSDRFSAERPKGSFSTLEIQRTEQGDSAMYLCASSPPRDRRHSPLHFGNGTRLTVT.

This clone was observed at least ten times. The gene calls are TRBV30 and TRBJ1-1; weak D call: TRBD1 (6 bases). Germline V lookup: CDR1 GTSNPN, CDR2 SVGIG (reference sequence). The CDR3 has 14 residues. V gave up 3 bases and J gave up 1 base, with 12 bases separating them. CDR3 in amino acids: CAWSPGGGNTEAFF. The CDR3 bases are TGTGCCTGGAGCCCGGGAGGGGGGAACACTGAAGCTTTCTTT.

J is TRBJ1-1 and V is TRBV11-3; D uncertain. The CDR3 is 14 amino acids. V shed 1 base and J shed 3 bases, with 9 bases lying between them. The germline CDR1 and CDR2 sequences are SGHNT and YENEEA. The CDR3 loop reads CASSLAGRDTEAFF. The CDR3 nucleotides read TGTGCCAGCAGCTTAGCTGGCCGGGACACTGAAGCTTTCTTT.

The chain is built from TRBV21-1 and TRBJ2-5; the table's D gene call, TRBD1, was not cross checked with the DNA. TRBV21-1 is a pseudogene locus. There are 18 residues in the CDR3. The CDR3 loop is CASSKVEDNRGGQGTQYF. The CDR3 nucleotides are TGTGCCAGCAGCAAAGTCGAGGACAACAGGGGCGGGCAGGGGACCCAGTACTTC.

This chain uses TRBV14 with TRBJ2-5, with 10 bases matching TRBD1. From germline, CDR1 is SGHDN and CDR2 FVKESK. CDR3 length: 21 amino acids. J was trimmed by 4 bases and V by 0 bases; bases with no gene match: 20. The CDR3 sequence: CASSQERDDRGPRSGGETQYF. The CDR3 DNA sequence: TGTGCCAGCAGCCAAGAACGAGACGACAGGGGGCCCAGATCCGGCGGAGAGACCCAGTACTTC.

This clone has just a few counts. CDR3 nucleotides: TGTGCCAGCAGTGGATATGGAGCAGGGGGCGGCAATCAGCCCCAGCATTTT. Protein: CASSGYGAGGGNQPQHF. J is TRBJ1-5 and V is TRBV2, with 8 bases fitting TRBD1. The germline V gene has CDR1 SNHLY and CDR2 FYNNEI. V shed 4 bases, J shed 2 bases, and the junction held 10 bases outside the gene matches. The CDR3 has 17 residues. The variable domain in full, with the rest retrieved from reference TRBV2 and TRBJ1-5, is EPEVTQTPSHQVTQMGQEVILRCVPISNHLYFYWYRQILGQKVEFLVSFYNNEISEKSEIFDDQFSVERPDGSNFTLKIRSTKLEDSAMYFCASSGYGAGGGNQPQHFGDGTRLSIL.

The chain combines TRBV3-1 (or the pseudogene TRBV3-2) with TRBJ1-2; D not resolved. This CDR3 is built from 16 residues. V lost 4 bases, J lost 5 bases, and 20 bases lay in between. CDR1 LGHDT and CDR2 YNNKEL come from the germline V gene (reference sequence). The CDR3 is CASSPPPGGRAYGYTF. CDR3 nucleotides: TGTGCCAGCAGCCCCCCGCCGGGCGGGCGCGCTTATGGCTACACCTTC.

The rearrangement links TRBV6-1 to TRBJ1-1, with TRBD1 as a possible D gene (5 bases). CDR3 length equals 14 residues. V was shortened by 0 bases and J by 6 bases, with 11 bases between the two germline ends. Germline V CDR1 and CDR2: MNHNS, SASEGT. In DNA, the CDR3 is TGTGCCAGCAGTGAAGCGGCAGGGTATGCTGAAGCTTTCTTT. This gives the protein CASSEAAGYAEAFF.

CDR3 region: CASSYPPRGYGYTF. CDR3 in DNA: TGTGCCAGCAGCTACCCCCCTCGGGGGTATGGCTACACCTTC. The V and J genes are TRBV12-1 and TRBJ1-2. TRBV12-1 is listed as a pseudogene. This CDR3 region has 14 residues.

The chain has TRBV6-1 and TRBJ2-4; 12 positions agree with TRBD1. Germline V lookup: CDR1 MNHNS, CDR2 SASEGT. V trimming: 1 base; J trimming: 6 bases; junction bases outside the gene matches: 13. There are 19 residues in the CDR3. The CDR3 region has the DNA TGTGCCAGCAGTGAAGGGGCCCGGGGACAGGGGGCATTGGGAAACATTCAGTACTTC. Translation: CASSEGARGQGALGNIQYF.

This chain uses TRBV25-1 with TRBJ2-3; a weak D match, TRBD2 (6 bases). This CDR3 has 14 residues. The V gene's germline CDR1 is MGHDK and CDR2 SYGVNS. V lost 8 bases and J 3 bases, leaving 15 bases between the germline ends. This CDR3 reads CASAPAEGTDTQYF. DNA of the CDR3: TGTGCCAGCGCCCCCGCGGAGGGGACAGATACGCAGTATTTT.

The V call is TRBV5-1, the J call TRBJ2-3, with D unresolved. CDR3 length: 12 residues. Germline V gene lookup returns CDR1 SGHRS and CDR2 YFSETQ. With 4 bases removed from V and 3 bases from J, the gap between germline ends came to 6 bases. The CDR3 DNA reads TGCGCCAGCAGCCGTGTAACAGATACGCAGTATTTT. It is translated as CASSRVTDTQYF.

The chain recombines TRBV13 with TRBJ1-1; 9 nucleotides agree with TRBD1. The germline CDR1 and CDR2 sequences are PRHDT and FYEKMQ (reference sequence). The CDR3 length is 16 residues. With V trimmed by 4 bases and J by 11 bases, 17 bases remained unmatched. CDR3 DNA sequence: TGTGCCAGCAGCTCACAGTTAAGACAGGGGGGACTGGGGGCTTTCTTT. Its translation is CASSSQLRQGGLGAFF.

The CDR3 loop is CASTKFPGQGAKEQYF. The DNA of the CDR3 is TGTGCCAGCACGAAATTTCCGGGACAGGGGGCGAAAGAGCAGTACTTC. The J gene is TRBJ2-7, the V gene TRBV27, with 12 bases fitting TRBD1. V shed 7 bases, J shed 7 bases, and the junction held 14 bases outside the gene matches. CDR1 and CDR2 (germline): MNHEY, SMNVEV (reference sequence). The CDR3 has 16 amino acids.

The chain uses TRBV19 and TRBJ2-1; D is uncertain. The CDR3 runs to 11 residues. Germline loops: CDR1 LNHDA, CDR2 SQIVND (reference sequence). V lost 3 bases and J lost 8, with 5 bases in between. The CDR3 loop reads CASSISYEQFF. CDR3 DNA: TGTGCCAGTAGTATTTCCTATGAGCAGTTCTTC.

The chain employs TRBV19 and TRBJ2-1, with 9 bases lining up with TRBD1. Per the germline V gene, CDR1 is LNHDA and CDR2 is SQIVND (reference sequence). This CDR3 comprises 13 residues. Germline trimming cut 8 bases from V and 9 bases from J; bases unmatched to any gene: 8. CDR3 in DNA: TGTGCCAGTTTGGGGACAGGGTCCGTTGAGCAGTTCTTC. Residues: CASLGTGSVEQFF.

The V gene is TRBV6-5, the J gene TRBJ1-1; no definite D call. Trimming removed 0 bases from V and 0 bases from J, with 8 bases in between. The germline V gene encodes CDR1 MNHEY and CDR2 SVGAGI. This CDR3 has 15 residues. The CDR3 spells CASSYSIEMNTEAFF. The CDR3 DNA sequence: TGTGCCAGCAGTTACTCGATAGAGATGAACACTGAAGCTTTCTTT.

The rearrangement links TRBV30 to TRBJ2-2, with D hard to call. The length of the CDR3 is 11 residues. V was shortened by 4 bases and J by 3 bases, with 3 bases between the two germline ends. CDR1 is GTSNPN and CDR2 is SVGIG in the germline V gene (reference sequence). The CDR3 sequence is CAWTYTGELFF. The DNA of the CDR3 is TGTGCCTGGACTTACACCGGGGAGCTGTTTTTT.

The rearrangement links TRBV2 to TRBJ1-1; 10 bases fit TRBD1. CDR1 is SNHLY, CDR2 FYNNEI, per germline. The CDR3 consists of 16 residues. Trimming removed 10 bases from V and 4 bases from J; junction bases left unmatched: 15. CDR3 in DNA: TGTGCCACCAAAGGGACAGGGGCTAGAGAACCCACTGAAGCTTTCTTT. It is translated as CATKGTGAREPTEAFF.

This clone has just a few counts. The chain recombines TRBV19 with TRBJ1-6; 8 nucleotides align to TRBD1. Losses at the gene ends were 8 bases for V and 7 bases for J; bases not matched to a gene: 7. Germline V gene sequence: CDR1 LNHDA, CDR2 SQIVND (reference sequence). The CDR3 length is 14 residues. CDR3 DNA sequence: TGTGCCAGTCGGACAGGGATCGAAAATTCACCCCTCCACTTT. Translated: CASRTGIENSPLHF.